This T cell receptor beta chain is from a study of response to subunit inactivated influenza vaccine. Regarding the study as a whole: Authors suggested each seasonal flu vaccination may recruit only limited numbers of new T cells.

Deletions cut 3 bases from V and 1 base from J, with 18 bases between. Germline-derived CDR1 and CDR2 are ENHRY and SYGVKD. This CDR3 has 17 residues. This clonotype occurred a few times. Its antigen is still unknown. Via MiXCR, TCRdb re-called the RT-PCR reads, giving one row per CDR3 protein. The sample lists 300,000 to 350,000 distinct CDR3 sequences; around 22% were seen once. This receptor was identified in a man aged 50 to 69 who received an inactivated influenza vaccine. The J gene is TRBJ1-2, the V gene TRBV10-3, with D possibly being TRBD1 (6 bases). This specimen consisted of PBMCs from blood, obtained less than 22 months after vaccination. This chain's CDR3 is CAISDVPGDPVNYGYTF. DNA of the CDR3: TGTGCCATCAGTGATGTACCAGGGGATCCGGTTAACTATGGCTACACCTTC.